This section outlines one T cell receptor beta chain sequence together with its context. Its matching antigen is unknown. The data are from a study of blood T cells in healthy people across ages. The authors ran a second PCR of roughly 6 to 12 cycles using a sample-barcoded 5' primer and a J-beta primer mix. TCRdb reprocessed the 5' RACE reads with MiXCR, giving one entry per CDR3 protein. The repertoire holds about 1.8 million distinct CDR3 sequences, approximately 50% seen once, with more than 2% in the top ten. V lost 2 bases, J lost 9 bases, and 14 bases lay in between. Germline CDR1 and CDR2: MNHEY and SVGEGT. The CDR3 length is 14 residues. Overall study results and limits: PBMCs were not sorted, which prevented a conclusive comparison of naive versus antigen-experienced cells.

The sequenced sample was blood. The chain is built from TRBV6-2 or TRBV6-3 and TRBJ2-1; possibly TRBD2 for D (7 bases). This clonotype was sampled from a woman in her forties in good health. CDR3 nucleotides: TGTGCCAGCAGTTACGGGGGGGGCCATCGTGAGCAGTTCTTC. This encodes CASSYGGGHREQFF.